These 3 T cell receptor beta chains share one sample of origin, sequenced in a study of blood T cell repertoires in COVID-19. Clones were sequenced by immunoSEQ multiplex PCR, and TCRdb holds only the in-frame ones, with some missing. Of tens of thousands of clones in the sample, about 79% were seen once. Sequenced input: peripheral blood. These receptors were obtained from a man aged 55-75 years with acute or convalescent COVID-19.

The rearrangement links TRBV5-5 to TRBJ1-5; 10 bases are a match to TRBD1. The V gene end was trimmed by 2 bases and the J gene end by 7 bases; junction bases not matched to a gene: 6. CDR1 SGHKS and CDR2 YYEKEE come from the germline V gene (reference sequence). There are 15 residues in the CDR3. The CDR3, as DNA: TGTGCCAGCAGCTTTGGGACAGGGGTCGGCCAGCCCCAGCATTTT. Translation: CASSFGTGVGQPQHF.

The V gene is TRBV11-2, the J gene TRBJ2-1; D remains ambiguous. CDR3 length equals 13 residues. The germline gives CDR1 SGHAT, CDR2 FQNNGV. V was clipped by 3 bases and J by 4 bases, with 7 bases between them. The CDR3 loop reads CASSLMRYNEQFF. The CDR3 DNA follows: TGTGCCAGCAGCTTGATGAGGTACAATGAGCAGTTCTTC.

The chain joins TRBV5-8 to TRBJ2-3, with 10 bases fitting TRBD2. The length of the CDR3 is 17 residues. Germline CDR1 SGHTS, CDR2 YDEGEE. Trimming took 2 bases from V and 2 from J; bases not matched to a gene: 8. The CDR3 protein is CASSLTRLAGSTDTQYF. The CDR3 DNA reads as TGTGCCAGCAGCTTAACCCGACTAGCGGGCTCCACAGATACGCAGTATTTT.